One and the same sample provided the 26 T cell receptor beta chains below, sequenced in a study of blood T cells in healthy people across ages. Primers used in a second PCR of roughly 6 to 12 cycles were a sample-barcoded 5' primer and a J-beta primer mix. MiXCR, applied by TCRdb to the 5' RACE reads, yields one record per CDR3 protein. The data show approximately 2,000,000 distinct CDR3 sequences, 35% to 50% seen once. The sample was blood. The source is a human donor in good health.

V gene TRBV14 combines with J gene TRBJ1-4, with D possibly matching TRBD1 (6 bases). There are 18 residues in the CDR3. The V end was cut by 3 bases, the J end by 4 bases, with 21 bases between. Germline V gives CDR1 SGHDN, CDR2 FVKESK. The DNA for the CDR3 is TGTGCCAGCAGCCATGGCGGGGGGCCAGCACAGAATAATGAAAAACTGTTTTTT. Residues: CASSHGGGPAQNNEKLFF.

The chain combines TRBV5-1 with TRBJ2-7; 9 positions agree with TRBD1. J gave up 0 bases and V 3 bases, and 4 bases lay outside the gene matches. CDR1 and CDR2 (germline): SGHRS, YFSETQ. This CDR3 contains 15 residues. Here the CDR3 DNA reads TGCGCCAGCAGCTACACAGGGGGCCGCTCCTACGAGCAGTACTTC. As protein: CASSYTGGRSYEQYF.

This clonotype has only a few counts. The chain employs TRBV29-1 and TRBJ2-7; TRBD1 aligns across 8 bases. The CDR3 extends over 14 amino acids. Germline CDR1 is SQVTM and CDR2 is ANQGSEA. V lost 5 bases to trimming and J lost 0 bases; unmatched junction nucleotides: 6. This CDR3 is CSVSGTGLSYEQYF. The CDR3 nucleotides read TGCAGCGTTTCCGGGACAGGACTCTCCTACGAGCAGTACTTC.

The chain uses TRBV12-3 or TRBV12-4 and TRBJ1-2; a possible D gene is TRBD1 (5 bases). The CDR3 is 15 amino acids. V gave up 3 bases and J gave up 6 bases, with 17 bases separating them. The DNA of the CDR3 is TGTGCCAGCAGTTTGAGGCGAATCAGGGTGCATGGCTACACCTTC. It is translated as CASSLRRIRVHGYTF.

The rearrangement links TRBV7-3 to TRBJ2-1; 7 bases fit TRBD1. V was pared by 4 bases and J by 4 bases, with 7 bases of the junction left unmatched. CDR1 is SGHTA, CDR2 FQGTGA, per germline. The CDR3 is 15 amino acids. This CDR3 is CASSSLPGGYNEQFF. The CDR3 nucleotides are TGTGCCAGCAGCTCCCTCCCAGGGGGATACAATGAGCAGTTCTTC.

This clonotype was seen ten or more times. This chain connects TRBV29-1 to TRBJ2-5; D gene unclear. V lost 7 bases and J lost 1, with 16 bases in between. CDR3 length equals 14 residues. The V gene's germline CDR1 is SQVTM and CDR2 ANQGSEA. CDR3 sequence reads: CSGHDTGSQETQYF. As DNA, the CDR3 is TGCAGCGGGCATGACACCGGTTCCCAAGAGACCCAGTACTTC.

In its sample, this clonotype was seen once. The gene calls are TRBV6-1 and TRBJ1-2; unclear D gene. CDR1 is MNHNS and CDR2 is SASEGT in the germline V gene. V gave up 7 bases and J gave up 8 bases, with 29 bases separating them. The CDR3 runs to 17 residues. This CDR3 is CASTSSSRGPGSGGYTF. CDR3 nucleotides: TGTGCCAGCACCTCATCGAGTCGGGGTCCGGGTAGCGGGGGCTACACCTTC.

This clonotype was detected only a few times. V and J are TRBV6-2 or TRBV6-3 and TRBJ2-5; D may be TRBD1 (6 bases). Trimming removed 0 bases at V and 2 bases at J, with 16 bases between. The germline V gene has CDR1 MNHEY and CDR2 SVGEGT. The CDR3 is 17 residues long. CDR3 protein: CASSYSIGQPNQETQYF. The CDR3 DNA reads TGTGCCAGCAGTTACTCGATAGGACAGCCAAATCAAGAGACCCAGTACTTC.

This clonotype was found a few times. In nucleotides, the CDR3 is TGTGCCAGCAGCTTACATACTAGCGGGGGGGCATTATACTACGAGCAGTACTTC. Its translation is CASSLHTSGGALYYEQYF. The rearrangement links TRBV7-2 to TRBJ2-7, with 13 positions matching TRBD2. Germline trimming cut 2 bases from V and 3 bases from J; bases unmatched to any gene: 10. The CDR3 has 18 amino acids. The germline gives CDR1 SGHTA, CDR2 FQGNSA.

The V call is TRBV7-2, the J call TRBJ2-1, with 7 positions matching TRBD2. Germline CDR1 SGHTA, CDR2 FQGNSA. The length of the CDR3 is 16 residues. The V and J ends lost 6 bases and 6 bases, in that order; junction bases with no gene match: 14. In DNA form, the CDR3 reads TGTGCCAGCAGTTCGCGCGGGGGACTTTTGGGCAATGAGCAGTTCTTC. This codes for CASSSRGGLLGNEQFF.

This clonotype was seen a few times. V is TRBV3-1 and J is TRBJ1-1; D remains ambiguous. The V end was cut by 0 bases, the J end by 3 bases, with 5 bases between. CDR3 length: 13 amino acids. Per germline, CDR1 LGHDT and CDR2 YNNKEL (reference sequence). The CDR3 spells CASSQDWDTEAFF. The CDR3 DNA reads as TGTGCCAGCAGCCAAGATTGGGACACTGAAGCTTTCTTT. Full variable domain (remainder filled in from reference TRBV3-1 and TRBJ1-1): DTAVSQTPKYLVTQMGNDKSIKCEQNLGHDTMYWYKQDSKKFLKIMFSYNNKELIINETVPNRFSPKSPDKAHLNLHINSLELGDSAVYFCASSQDWDTEAFFGQGTRLTVV.

The chain carries TRBV6-2 or TRBV6-3 and TRBJ1-2; D uncertain. CDR1 and CDR2 from the germline V gene are MNHEY and SVGEGT. The CDR3 spans 14 residues. Trimming removed 7 bases from V and 0 bases from J, with 12 bases in between. The CDR3 DNA reads as TGTGCCAGCACGAACGGAATAGCTAACTATGGCTACACCTTC. It yields the protein CASTNGIANYGYTF.

The chain couples TRBV20-1 to TRBJ1-6, with D perhaps TRBD1 (5 bases). The CDR3 loop spans 12 amino acids. Trimming cost V 3 bases and J 11 bases, with 11 bases left between them. Germline assignment: CDR1 DFQATT and CDR2 SNEGSKA (reference sequence). The CDR3 protein is CSAREGTAPLHF. The CDR3 DNA sequence: TGCAGTGCTAGGGAGGGGACGGCACCCCTCCACTTT.

This clonotype appeared a single time. V is TRBV7-2 and J is TRBJ2-3; D is possibly TRBD2 (5 bases). The CDR3 spans 17 residues. CDR1 is SGHTA, CDR2 FQGNSA, per germline. The V and J ends lost 1 base and 2 bases respectively, with 16 bases between them. The CDR3 sequence: CASSLVWERGPTDTQYF. The CDR3 DNA follows: TGTGCCAGCAGCTTAGTTTGGGAGCGTGGGCCCACAGATACGCAGTATTTT.

The chain is built from TRBV6-2 or TRBV6-3 and TRBJ1-5, with a weak D call TRBD1 (6 bases). The CDR3 is made up of 16 amino acids. Germline assignment: CDR1 MNHEY and CDR2 SVGEGT. V was trimmed by 1 base and J by 0 bases, leaving 10 bases between them. The CDR3 loop reads CASSYWAGDSNQPQHF. The CDR3 nucleotides are TGTGCCAGCAGTTACTGGGCAGGGGATAGCAATCAGCCCCAGCATTTT.

Concerning this clonotype: One end of the junction fails to match germline, which may point to a read error. The chain couples TRBV7-9 to TRBJ2-5, with D possibly TRBD2 on 6 matching bases. CDR1 and CDR2 from the germline V gene are SEHNR and FQNEAQ (reference sequence). This CDR3 region has 13 residues. CDR3 sequence (DNA): TGTGCCAGCAGCCTAGCGAACGAAGAGACCCAGTACTTC. It specifies CASSLANEETQYF.

The gene calls are TRBV28 and TRBJ2-3, with 7 positions matching TRBD1. V lost 5 bases, J lost 0 bases, and 5 bases stayed unmatched. Germline CDR1 reads MDHEN; CDR2 reads SYDVKM. This CDR3 has 15 residues. CDR3 region: CASSTQDRSTDTQYF. CDR3 DNA sequence: TGTGCCAGCAGTACTCAGGACAGGAGCACAGATACGCAGTATTTT.

This clonotype has more than one count but fewer than ten. The J gene is TRBJ2-3, the V gene TRBV7-9; 9 bases agree with TRBD2. Germline V gene lookup returns CDR1 SEHNR and CDR2 FQNEAQ (reference sequence). V gave up 5 bases and J gave up 6 bases; unmatched junction bases: 9. CDR3 length: 15 residues. The CDR3 region is CASSPAGGITDTQYF. The CDR3 region has the DNA TGTGCCAGCAGCCCCGCGGGGGGGATCACGGATACGCAGTATTTT.

This clonotype appeared a few times. The rearrangement joins TRBV25-1 to TRBJ2-7, with TRBD1 identical over 8 bases. Germline values: CDR1 MGHDK, CDR2 SYGVNS. The CDR3 has 15 residues. V lost 3 bases to trimming and J lost 5 bases; unmatched junction nucleotides: 9. CDR3 sequence reads: CASSESAGGFNEQYF. The CDR3 coding sequence is TGTGCCAGCAGTGAGTCGGCAGGGGGCTTCAACGAGCAGTACTTC.

V usage is TRBV7-9 and J usage is TRBJ1-6; D unresolved. V lost 6 bases and J 8 bases, leaving 17 bases between the germline ends. This CDR3 has 15 amino acids. Per the germline V gene, CDR1 is SEHNR and CDR2 is FQNEAQ (reference sequence). CDR3 region: CASSTNSHTDSPLHF. The DNA of the CDR3 is TGTGCCAGCAGTACGAACAGTCATACCGATTCACCCCTCCACTTT. The full variable domain, in which reference TRBV7-9 and TRBJ1-6 provide the parts outside the CDR3, is DTGVSQNPRHKITKRGQNVTFRCDPISEHNRLYWYRQTLGQGPEFLTYFQNEAQLEKSRLLSDRFSAERPKGSFSTLEIQRTEQGDSAMYLCASSTNSHTDSPLHFGNGTRLTVT.

The table lists this clonotype with a few counts. The chain links TRBV29-1 to TRBJ2-3; 12 bases match TRBD1. This CDR3 comprises 14 residues. V lost 7 bases, J lost 3 bases, and 5 bases stayed unmatched. Germline CDR1 reads SQVTM; CDR2 reads ANQGSEA. As DNA, the CDR3 is TGCAGCGGCGGGACAGGGGGCGTGACAGATACGCAGTATTTT. Amino acids: CSGGTGGVTDTQYF.

This clonotype was picked up a small number of times. The J gene is TRBJ1-2, the V gene TRBV7-9; 7 nucleotides match TRBD1. With V trimmed by 3 bases and J by 8 bases, 12 bases remained unmatched. Germline values: CDR1 SEHNR, CDR2 FQNEAQ (reference sequence). This CDR3 has 15 residues. CDR3 in amino acids: CASSFEDTGVGGYTF. CDR3 bases: TGTGCCAGCAGCTTCGAAGACACAGGGGTGGGCGGCTACACCTTC.

Comments on this clonotype: One base away lies a much larger clone, so this may be a sequencing read error. The genes are TRBV6-5 and TRBJ2-1, with 7 bases identical to TRBD1. The CDR3 spans 15 residues. Germline CDR1 reads MNHEY; CDR2 reads SVGAGI. Germline trimming cut 6 bases from V and 2 bases from J; bases unmatched to any gene: 7. CDR3 coding DNA: TGTGCCAGCAGCCCGGGGACAGAGGCCTACAATGAGCAGTTCTTC. Translating it yields CASSPGTEAYNEQFF.

This chain joins TRBV7-9 and TRBJ1-4, with D tentatively TRBD1 (5 bases). V lost 1 base and J 8 bases, leaving 14 bases between the germline ends. This CDR3 contains 15 residues. Germline CDR1 reads SEHNR; CDR2 reads FQNEAQ (reference sequence). DNA of the CDR3: TGTGCCAGCAGCTTAGGAGGCAGGCGGGACGAAAAACTGTTTTTT. Translated: CASSLGGRRDEKLFF.

The chain uses TRBV7-2 and TRBJ2-5; 7 bases fit TRBD1. J lost 2 bases, V lost 5 bases, and 8 bases had no gene match. Germline CDR1 is SGHTA and CDR2 is FQGNSA. The CDR3 runs 15 residues. The CDR3, as DNA: TGTGCCAGCAGCCCCAACAGGGGTGGTCAAGAGACCCAGTACTTC. Translating it yields CASSPNRGGQETQYF.

The chain joins TRBV18 to TRBJ1-1; no definite D call. In germline, CDR1 is KGHSH, CDR2 LQKENI. The V gene lost 2 bases and the J gene lost 0 bases, with 7 bases spanning the gap. The CDR3 is made up of 14 amino acids. CDR3: CASSPSQMNTEAFF. In DNA form, the CDR3 reads TGTGCCAGCTCACCATCCCAAATGAACACTGAAGCTTTCTTT.